These 13 T cell receptor beta chains came from one sample sequenced in a study of cytomegalovirus exposure and HLA in healthy donors. The PCR ran on 60 Vbeta and 13 Jbeta primers. The repertoire was sequenced with immunoSEQ multiplex PCR; TCRdb's copy has only in-frame clones and lacks some. The sample yields 130,000 or so clones, roughly three quarters seen once. Sequences were obtained from PBMCs. These receptors all come from a woman aged 55 to 70 in good health and CMV-seronegative.

The sample holds one count of this clone. V and J are TRBV7-6 and TRBJ2-4, with 8 nucleotides matching TRBD2. Germline V lookup: CDR1 SGHVS, CDR2 FNYEAQ. The CDR3 extends over 17 amino acids. V was clipped by 3 bases and J by 3 bases; unmatched bases: 10. This CDR3 reads CASSFLPGLASKNIQYF. The CDR3 nucleotides read TGTGCCAGCAGCTTCCTTCCAGGACTAGCCAGCAAAAACATTCAGTACTTC.

The chain joins TRBV18 to TRBJ2-7; 8 bases align to TRBD2. The germline V gene encodes CDR1 KGHSH and CDR2 LQKENI. CDR3 length: 15 residues. V was clipped by 3 bases and J by 0 bases; unmatched bases: 4. The CDR3 DNA reads TGTGCCAGCTCACCGAGAGCGGGAGTCTCCTACGAGCAGTACTTC. Translating it yields CASSPRAGVSYEQYF.

This clone was observed once. The chain combines TRBV7-9 with TRBJ2-7; 7 bases are a match to TRBD1. The V and J ends lost 3 bases and 2 bases, in that order; junction bases with no gene match: 4. Germline CDR1 is SEHNR and CDR2 is FQNEAQ (reference sequence). The CDR3 totals 14 residues. The CDR3 is CASSFTGATYEQYF. CDR3 in DNA: TGTGCCAGCAGCTTTACAGGGGCTACCTACGAGCAGTACTTC. Full variable domain (rest looked up from reference TRBV7-9 and TRBJ2-7): DTGVSQNPRHKITKRGQNVTFRCDPISEHNRLYWYRQTLGQGPEFLTYFQNEAQLEKSRLLSDRFSAERPKGSFSTLEIQRTEQGDSAMYLCASSFTGATYEQYFGPGTRLTVT.

The CDR3 reads CASSGRGTGGRQGESSGNTIYF. The CDR3 DNA reads as TGTGCCAGCAGCGGAAGGGGAACAGGGGGCCGTCAAGGGGAAAGCTCTGGAAACACCATATATTTT. The rearrangement joins TRBV9 to TRBJ1-3; 9 positions agree with TRBD1. This CDR3 is built from 22 residues. The germline gives CDR1 SGDLS, CDR2 YYNGEE. V lost 3 bases to trimming and J lost 0 bases; unmatched junction nucleotides: 22.

V is TRBV5-1 and J is TRBJ2-5; 13 bases are a match to TRBD2. The J call is in doubt because the DNA end fits TRBJ2-7 better. CDR1 and CDR2 (germline): SGHRS, YFSETQ. The CDR3 is 20 residues long. CDR3 residues: CASSYLPGGLLAGGQYEQYF. CDR3 in DNA: TGCGCCAGCAGCTACTTACCAGGGGGCTTACTAGCGGGAGGGCAGTACGAGCAGTACTTC.

This rearrangement joins TRBV6-5 to TRBJ1-2; D perhaps matches TRBD1 (5 bases). CDR3 length: 13 residues. V was pared by 7 bases and J by 1 base, with 10 bases between. CDR1 is MNHEY and CDR2 is SVGAGI in the germline V gene. The CDR3 loop reads CASTKGDNYGYTF. Here the CDR3 DNA reads TGTGCCAGCACCAAAGGGGATAACTATGGCTACACCTTC.

The chain employs TRBV19 and TRBJ1-2; D perhaps matches TRBD1 (5 bases). The V and J ends lost 5 bases and 4 bases respectively, with 11 bases between them. This CDR3 has 13 amino acids. Germline V gene sequence: CDR1 LNHDA, CDR2 SQIVND (reference sequence). This CDR3 is CASSPSGGYGYTF. The DNA for the CDR3 is TGTGCCAGTAGTCCCTCGGGGGGCTATGGCTACACCTTC. The whole variable domain, filled in from reference TRBV19 and TRBJ1-2, reads DGGITQSPKYLFRKEGQNVTLSCEQNLNHDAMYWYRQDPGQGLRLIYYSQIVNDFQKGDIAEGYSVSREKKESFPLTVTSAQKNPTAFYLCASSPSGGYGYTFGSGTRLTVV.

The chain carries TRBV5-1 and TRBJ1-1; 7 bases map to TRBD1. V dropped 4 bases and J dropped 1; count of bases not matched to a gene: 10. Germline loops: CDR1 SGHRS, CDR2 YFSETQ. The CDR3 totals 16 residues. This CDR3 reads CASSGVTGTANTEAFF. The DNA of the CDR3 is TGCGCCAGCAGCGGAGTAACCGGGACAGCGAACACTGAAGCTTTCTTT.

The chain links TRBV9 to TRBJ2-1; 7 bases line up with TRBD2. V shed 5 bases, J shed 4 bases, and the junction held 12 bases outside the gene matches. CDR1 SGDLS and CDR2 YYNGEE come from the germline V gene. The CDR3 has 16 residues. The CDR3 reads CASSYDPREEYNEQFF. CDR3 nucleotide sequence: TGTGCCAGCAGTTACGACCCCCGGGAGGAGTACAATGAGCAGTTCTTC. Variable domain in full (rest from reference TRBV9 and TRBJ2-1): DSGVTQTPKHLITATGQRVTLRCSPRSGDLSVYWYQQSLDQGLQFLIQYYNGEERAKGNILERFSAQQFPDLHSELNLSSLELGDSALYFCASSYDPREEYNEQFFGPGTRLTVL.

This clone was counted between two and nine times. The chain is built from TRBV7-8 and TRBJ2-7; TRBD2 is a possible D gene (5 bases). CDR1 SGHVS and CDR2 FQNEAQ come from the germline V gene. The CDR3 sequence is 16 residues long. The germline V and J ends were trimmed by 5 bases and 0 bases, with 17 bases remaining between them. DNA for the CDR3: TGTGCCAGCAGCGATAACGGACTCCTAAGCTCCTACGAGCAGTACTTC. It specifies CASSDNGLLSSYEQYF. Filled out from reference TRBV7-8 and TRBJ2-7, the complete variable domain reads GAGVSQSPRYKVAKRGQDVALRCDPISGHVSLFWYQQALGQGPEFLTYFQNEAQLDKSGLPSDRFFAERPEGSVSTLKIQRTQQEDSAVYLCASSDNGLLSSYEQYFGPGTRLTVT.

V usage is TRBV28 and J usage is TRBJ2-3; the D gene is possibly TRBD1 (5 bases). Germline V CDR1 and CDR2: MDHEN, SYDVKM. CDR3 size: 14 residues. The ends were cut back, 8 bases at V and 5 bases at J, with 17 bases in the middle. DNA of the CDR3: TGTGCCAGCCATTCACCTCAGGGTAAAGATACGCAGTATTTT. It codes for CASHSPQGKDTQYF.

This clone occurred once. This chain uses TRBV5-6 with TRBJ1-2; D not resolved. The CDR3 extends over 14 amino acids. Germline V gives CDR1 SGHDT, CDR2 YYEEEE. With 2 bases removed from V and 1 base from J, the gap between germline ends came to 9 bases. The CDR3 region is CASSFEGFNYGYTF. The CDR3 region has the DNA TGTGCCAGCAGCTTCGAGGGTTTTAACTATGGCTACACCTTC.

This clone was observed a single time. The V gene is TRBV19, the J gene TRBJ2-2, with D unresolved. Trimming took 0 bases from V and 8 from J, leaving 19 bases between them. The CDR3 is 17 amino acids. In germline, CDR1 is LNHDA, CDR2 SQIVND (reference sequence). The CDR3 reads CASSIDGSRGSIGELFF. The DNA for the CDR3 is TGTGCCAGTAGTATAGACGGCTCCCGAGGTTCGATTGGGGAGCTGTTTTTT.